Below, 23 T cell receptor beta chains from the same sample are listed, as sequenced in a study of radiotherapy plus CTLA-4 blockade in lung cancer. The protocol was immunoSEQ multiplex PCR, while the TCRdb copy is restricted to in-frame clones and leaves out a portion. The sample carries around 70,000 clones, around 86% recorded once. Sample: peripheral blood, taken from a patient treated with radiotherapy plus ipilimumab. The origin of the receptors is a human donor with non-small cell lung cancer that progressed on radiotherapy plus ipilimumab.

The genes are TRBV10-3 and TRBJ2-7, with 7 bases aligning to TRBD1. V trimming: 4 bases; J trimming: 2 bases; junction bases outside the gene matches: 5. The germline V gene encodes CDR1 ENHRY and CDR2 SYGVKD. CDR3 length: 14 residues. The CDR3 here is CAISGTGETYEQYV. CDR3 coding DNA: TGTGCCATCAGTGGGACAGGCGAAACCTACGAGCAGTACGTC.

The V gene is TRBV6-6, the J gene TRBJ1-2; D remains unclear. CDR3 length: 13 amino acids. Deletions cut 5 bases from V and 4 bases from J, with 11 bases between. Germline assignment: CDR1 MNHNY and CDR2 SVGAGI (reference sequence). The CDR3 reads CASSTGSSYGYTF. CDR3 coding DNA: TGTGCCAGCAGTACGGGCAGCAGCTATGGCTACACCTTC.

This chain uses TRBV11-2 with TRBJ2-3; D is undetermined. The germline CDR1 and CDR2 sequences are SGHAT and FQNNGV. This CDR3 contains 12 residues. The germline V and J ends were trimmed by 5 bases and 14 bases, with 17 bases remaining between them. Written as DNA, the CDR3 is TGTGCCAGCAGCATAAGTGAGTCGTCGGGGTATTTT. This translates into CASSISESSGYF.

This clone was found a few times. The gene calls are TRBV6-4 and TRBJ2-3; the match to TRBD2 covers 9 bases. Per the germline V gene, CDR1 is MRHNA and CDR2 is SNTAGT. V trimming: 5 bases; J trimming: 5 bases; junction bases outside the gene matches: 8. The CDR3 extends over 15 amino acids. CDR3 amino acids: CASSMGGRALDTQYF. The CDR3 DNA reads TGTGCCAGCAGTATGGGCGGGAGGGCCCTAGATACGCAGTATTTT.

CDR3 residues: CASSFSRQGVGGYTF. DNA for the CDR3: TGTGCCAGCAGTTTCTCCCGCCAGGGAGTGGGCGGCTACACCTTC. The rearrangement uses TRBV28 and TRBJ1-2, with a tentative D call TRBD1 (5 bases). Germline CDR1 reads MDHEN; CDR2 reads SYDVKM. This CDR3 is 15 amino acids long. V was trimmed by 3 bases and J by 8 bases, leaving 19 bases between them.

The V and J genes are TRBV2 and TRBJ1-4; TRBD1 aligns across 8 bases. This CDR3 is built from 15 residues. V lost 8 bases, J lost 8 bases, and 13 bases stayed unmatched. Per germline, CDR1 SNHLY and CDR2 FYNNEI. CDR3 loop: CASGDGQGLEEKLFF. The CDR3 region has the DNA TGTGCCAGCGGGGACGGACAGGGCTTAGAGGAAAAACTGTTTTTT.

The V and J genes are TRBV6-5 and TRBJ2-7; 8 nucleotides line up with TRBD1. The CDR3 is 14 amino acids. Losses at the gene ends were 7 bases for V and 4 bases for J; bases not matched to a gene: 9. Germline V gene sequence: CDR1 MNHEY, CDR2 SVGAGI. The CDR3 here is CASTGGQGAYEQYF. The CDR3 nucleotides read TGTGCCAGCACCGGCGGACAGGGAGCATACGAGCAGTACTTC.

The chain links TRBV28 to TRBJ1-5; D call uncertain. The CDR3 contains 14 residues. Trimming cost V 2 bases and J 1 base, with 6 bases left between them. Germline V gene sequence: CDR1 MDHEN, CDR2 SYDVKM. The CDR3 protein is CASSLGPSNQPQHF. As DNA, the CDR3 is TGTGCCAGCAGTTTAGGACCGAGCAATCAGCCCCAGCATTTT.

The genes are TRBV6-5 and TRBJ2-7; TRBD2 is a possible D gene (6 bases). Per germline, CDR1 MNHEY and CDR2 SVGAGI. Trimming removed 6 bases at V and 6 bases at J, with 15 bases between. The CDR3 contains 13 residues. The CDR3: CASRARRGSEQYF. Written as DNA, the CDR3 is TGTGCCAGCAGGGCCCGGAGGGGCTCCGAGCAGTACTTC.

To note about this clone: This specimen includes other DNA sequences encoding the same CDR3. The CDR3: CASSQGLADNEQFF. CDR3 bases: TGCGCCAGCAGCCAAGGGCTAGCGGACAATGAGCAGTTCTTC. J is TRBJ2-1 and V is TRBV4-1; 7 bases are a match to TRBD2. J gave up 5 bases and V 1 base, and 2 bases lay outside the gene matches. In germline, CDR1 is MGHRA, CDR2 YSYEKL. This CDR3 is 14 amino acids long.

This clone was recorded once. The chain links TRBV6-1 to TRBJ2-3; 9 positions agree with TRBD2. V trimming: 6 bases; J trimming: 0 bases; junction bases outside the gene matches: 4. This CDR3 spans 15 amino acids. CDR1 MNHNS and CDR2 SASEGT come from the germline V gene. The CDR3 nucleotides are TGTGCCAGCAGGGGGACTAGCTTTAGCACAGATACGCAGTATTTT. Amino acids: CASRGTSFSTDTQYF.

As regards this clone: Other DNA sequences in this sample translate to the same CDR3. The chain links TRBV2 to TRBJ2-3, with TRBD2 identical over 9 bases. Per germline, CDR1 SNHLY and CDR2 FYNNEI. The ends lost 9 bases at V and 3 bases at J; junction bases unmatched: 10. This CDR3 is built from 15 residues. CDR3 sequence: CARTLAGEGTDTQYF. CDR3 bases: TGTGCCAGGACCTTAGCGGGAGAAGGAACAGATACGCAGTATTTT.

The DNA of the CDR3 is TGTGCCAGTAGCCGACAGGCTACCAACTATGGCTACACCTTC. It is translated as CASSRQATNYGYTF. The chain couples TRBV19 to TRBJ1-2; a weak D match, TRBD1 (6 bases). The V end lost 6 bases, the J end lost 2 bases, and 13 bases lay between the germline ends. This CDR3 region has 14 residues. Per the germline V gene, CDR1 is LNHDA and CDR2 is SQIVND (reference sequence).

Regarding this clone: Distinct nucleotide sequences in the sample also encode this CDR3. The chain carries TRBV6-5 and TRBJ2-2, with unresolved D. Germline assignment: CDR1 MNHEY and CDR2 SVGAGI. There are 15 residues in the CDR3. Trimming stripped 2 bases from V and 5 bases from J, with 12 bases between. The CDR3 here is CASSYATRWTGELFF. In DNA, the CDR3 is TGTGCCAGCAGTTACGCCACCCGGTGGACCGGGGAGCTGTTTTTT.

This clone appeared a single time. V gene TRBV7-2 combines with J gene TRBJ2-1; 7 positions match TRBD2. V lost 5 bases to trimming and J lost 12 bases; unmatched junction nucleotides: 7. The CDR3 contains 12 residues. CDR1 and CDR2 (germline): SGHTA, FQGNSA. This CDR3 reads CASSQQGGVQFF. The CDR3 DNA is TGTGCCAGCAGCCAGCAGGGAGGGGTGCAGTTCTTC.

The chain employs TRBV27 and TRBJ1-1; a possible D gene is TRBD1 (6 bases). CDR3 length: 12 amino acids. Germline CDR1 MNHEY, CDR2 SMNVEV (reference sequence). The V end was cut by 6 bases, the J end by 5 bases, with 10 bases between. This CDR3 is CASSAQGTEAFF. The CDR3 DNA follows: TGTGCCAGCAGCGCGCAGGGGACTGAAGCTTTCTTT.

The chain couples TRBV5-1 to TRBJ2-3, with D perhaps TRBD2 (6 bases). This CDR3 comprises 15 residues. With 2 bases removed from V and 0 bases from J, the gap between germline ends came to 10 bases. The germline CDR1 and CDR2 sequences are SGHRS and YFSETQ. DNA for the CDR3: TGCGCCAGCAGCTTAAGCGGGCCTAGCACAGATACGCAGTATTTT. Translating gives CASSLSGPSTDTQYF.

This chain joins TRBV5-8 and TRBJ2-6; a possible D gene is TRBD1 (5 bases). CDR1 and CDR2 from the germline V gene are SGHTS and YDEGEE. The CDR3 sequence is 15 residues long. The V and J ends lost 2 bases and 0 bases respectively, with 6 bases between them. The CDR3 DNA sequence: TGTGCCAGCAGCTTCAGGGTCTCTGGGGCCAACGTCCTGACTTTC. As protein: CASSFRVSGANVLTF.

The rearrangement uses TRBV29-1 and TRBJ2-7; 9 nucleotides line up with TRBD1. J gave up 7 bases and V 4 bases, and 5 bases lay outside the gene matches. The CDR3 loop spans 12 amino acids. Germline V gene data show CDR1 as SQVTM and CDR2 as ANQGSEA. CDR3 sequence reads: CSVGGQGMEQYV. CDR3 coding DNA: TGCAGCGTTGGGGGACAGGGCATGGAGCAGTACGTC.

The chain recombines TRBV4-1 with TRBJ2-2; 10 positions agree with TRBD2. The CDR3 length is 20 residues. Germline-derived CDR1 and CDR2 are MGHRA and YSYEKL. With V trimmed by 3 bases and J by 3 bases, 16 bases remained unmatched. CDR3 nucleotide sequence: TGCGCCAGCAGCCACGTTCCCGGGGGGGCTAGCGGGAGTTACACCGGGGAGCTGTTTTTT. This codes for CASSHVPGGASGSYTGELFF.

The chain carries TRBV28 and TRBJ2-5, with D possibly being TRBD1 or TRBD2 (6 bases each). The CDR3 consists of 15 residues. Germline values: CDR1 MDHEN, CDR2 SYDVKM. Deletions cut 5 bases from V and 5 bases from J, with 18 bases between. The CDR3 sequence is CASSGGTLWKETQYF. The CDR3 nucleotides read TGTGCCAGCAGTGGGGGGACACTGTGGAAGGAGACCCAGTACTTC.

The rearrangement links TRBV5-5 to TRBJ2-2; TRBD2 aligns across 10 bases. In germline, CDR1 is SGHKS, CDR2 YYEKEE (reference sequence). The CDR3 runs 17 residues. V lost 1 base and J lost 5; bases outside the gene matches: 8. The CDR3 sequence: CASSLQLAGEGTGELFF. The CDR3 bases are TGTGCCAGCAGCTTGCAGCTAGCGGGAGAAGGTACCGGGGAGCTGTTTTTT.

The chain is built from TRBV21-1 and TRBJ1-2. TRBV21-1 is flagged as a pseudogene. CDR3 size: 13 residues. CDR3 bases: TGTGCCAGCAGCACCGAGTTGGCTCCTGGCTACACCTTC. Translation gives CASSTELAPGYTF.